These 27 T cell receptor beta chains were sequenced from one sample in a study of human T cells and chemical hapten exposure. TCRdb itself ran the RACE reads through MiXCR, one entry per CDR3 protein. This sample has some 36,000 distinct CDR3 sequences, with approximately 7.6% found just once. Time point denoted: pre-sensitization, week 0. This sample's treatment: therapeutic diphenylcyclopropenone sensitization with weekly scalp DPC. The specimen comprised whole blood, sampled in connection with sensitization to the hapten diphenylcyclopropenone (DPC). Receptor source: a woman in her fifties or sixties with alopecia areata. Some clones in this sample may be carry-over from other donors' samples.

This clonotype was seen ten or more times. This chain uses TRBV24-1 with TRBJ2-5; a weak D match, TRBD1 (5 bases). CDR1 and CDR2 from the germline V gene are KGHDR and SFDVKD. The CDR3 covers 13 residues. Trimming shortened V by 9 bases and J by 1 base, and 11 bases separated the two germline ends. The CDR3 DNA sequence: TGTGCCACCGGGCCCCAGGGCCAAGAGACCCAGTACTTC. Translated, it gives CATGPQGQETQYF.

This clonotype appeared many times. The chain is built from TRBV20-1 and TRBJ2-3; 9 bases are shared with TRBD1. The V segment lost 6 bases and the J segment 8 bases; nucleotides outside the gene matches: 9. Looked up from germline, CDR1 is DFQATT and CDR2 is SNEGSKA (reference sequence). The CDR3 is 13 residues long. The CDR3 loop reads CSASGQGLRTQYF. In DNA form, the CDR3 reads TGCAGTGCATCGGGACAGGGTTTGCGTACGCAGTATTTT.

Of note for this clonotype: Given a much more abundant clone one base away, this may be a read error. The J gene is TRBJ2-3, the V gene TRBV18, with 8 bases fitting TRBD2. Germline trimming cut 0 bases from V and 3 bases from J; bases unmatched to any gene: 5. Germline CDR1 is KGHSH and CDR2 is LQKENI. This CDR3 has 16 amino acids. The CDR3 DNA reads TGTGCCAGCTCACCACCTAGCGGGGCTAGAACAGATACGCAGTATTTT. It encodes CASSPPSGARTDTQYF.

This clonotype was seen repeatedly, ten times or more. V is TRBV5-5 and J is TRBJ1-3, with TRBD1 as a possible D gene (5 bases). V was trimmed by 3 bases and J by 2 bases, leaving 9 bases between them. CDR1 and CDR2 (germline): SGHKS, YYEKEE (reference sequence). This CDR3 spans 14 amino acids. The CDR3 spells CASSWRGTGNTIYF. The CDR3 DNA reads TGTGCCAGCAGCTGGCGGGGGACTGGAAACACCATATATTTT.

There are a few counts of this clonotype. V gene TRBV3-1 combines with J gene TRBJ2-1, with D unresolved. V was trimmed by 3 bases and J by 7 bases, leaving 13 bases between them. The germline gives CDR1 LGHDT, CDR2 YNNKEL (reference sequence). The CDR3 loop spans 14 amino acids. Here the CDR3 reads CASSQTVRQNEQFF. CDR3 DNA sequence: TGTGCCAGCAGCCAGACCGTCCGTCAGAATGAGCAGTTCTTC.

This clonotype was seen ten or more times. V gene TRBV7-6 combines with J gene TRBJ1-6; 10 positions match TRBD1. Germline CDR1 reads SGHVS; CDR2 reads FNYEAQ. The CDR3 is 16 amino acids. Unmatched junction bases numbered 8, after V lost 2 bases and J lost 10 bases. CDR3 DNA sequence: TGTGCCAGCAGCTTAACCCCGGACAGGGGGAGGTCACCCCTCCACTTT. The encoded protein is CASSLTPDRGRSPLHF.

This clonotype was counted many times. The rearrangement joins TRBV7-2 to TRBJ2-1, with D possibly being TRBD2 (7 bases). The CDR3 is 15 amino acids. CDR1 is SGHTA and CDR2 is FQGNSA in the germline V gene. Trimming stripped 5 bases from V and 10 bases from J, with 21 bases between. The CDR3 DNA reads TGTGCCAGCAGCCCTTCCTTGGCGGGGAGGGGGGAGCAGTTCTTC. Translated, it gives CASSPSLAGRGEQFF.

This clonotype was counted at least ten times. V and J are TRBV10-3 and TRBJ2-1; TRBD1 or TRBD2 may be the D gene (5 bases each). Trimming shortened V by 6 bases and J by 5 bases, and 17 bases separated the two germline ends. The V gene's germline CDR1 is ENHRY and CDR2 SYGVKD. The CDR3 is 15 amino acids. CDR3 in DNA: TGTGCCATCAGCGGGACCTCGGACACGGACAATGAGCAGTTCTTC. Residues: CAISGTSDTDNEQFF.

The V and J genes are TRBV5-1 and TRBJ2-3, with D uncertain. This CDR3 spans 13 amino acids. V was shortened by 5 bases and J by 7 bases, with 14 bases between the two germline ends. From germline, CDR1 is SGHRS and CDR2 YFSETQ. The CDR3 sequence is CASSTNSPNTQYF. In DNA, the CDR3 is TGCGCCAGCAGTACCAACAGCCCGAATACGCAGTATTTT.

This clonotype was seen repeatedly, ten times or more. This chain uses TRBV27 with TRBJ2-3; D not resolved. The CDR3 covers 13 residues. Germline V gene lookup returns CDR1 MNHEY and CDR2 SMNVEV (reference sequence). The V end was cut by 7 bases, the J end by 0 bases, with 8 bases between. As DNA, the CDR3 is TGTGCCAGCACCCCGACTAGCACAGATACGCAGTATTTT. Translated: CASTPTSTDTQYF.

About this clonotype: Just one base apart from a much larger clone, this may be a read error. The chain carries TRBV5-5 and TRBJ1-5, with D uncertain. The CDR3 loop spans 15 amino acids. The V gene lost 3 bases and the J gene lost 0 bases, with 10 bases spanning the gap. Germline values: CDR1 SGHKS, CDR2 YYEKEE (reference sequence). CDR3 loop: CASSSLHSSNQPQHF. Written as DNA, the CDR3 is TGTGCCAGCAGCTCGCTACATTCTAGCAATCAGCCCCAGCATTTT.

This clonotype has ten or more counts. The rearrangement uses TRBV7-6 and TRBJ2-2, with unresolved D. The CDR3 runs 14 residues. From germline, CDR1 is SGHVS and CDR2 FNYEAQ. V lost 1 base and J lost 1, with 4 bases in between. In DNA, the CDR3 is TGTGCCAGCAGCTTAGTCCAGAACACCGGGGAGCTGTTTTTT. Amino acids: CASSLVQNTGELFF. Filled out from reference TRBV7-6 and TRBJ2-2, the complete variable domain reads GAGVSQSPRYKVTKRGQDVALRCDPISGHVSLYWYRQALGQGPEFLTYFNYEAQQDKSGLPNDRFSAERPEGSISTLTIQRTEQRDSAMYRCASSLVQNTGELFFGEGSRLTVL.

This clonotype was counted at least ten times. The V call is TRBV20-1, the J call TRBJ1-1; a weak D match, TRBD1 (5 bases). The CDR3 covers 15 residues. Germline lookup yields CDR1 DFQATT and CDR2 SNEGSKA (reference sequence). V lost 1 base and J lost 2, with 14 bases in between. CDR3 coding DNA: TGCAGTGCTAGAGGACCGGAGCAGGGCAACACTGAAGCTTTCTTT. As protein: CSARGPEQGNTEAFF.

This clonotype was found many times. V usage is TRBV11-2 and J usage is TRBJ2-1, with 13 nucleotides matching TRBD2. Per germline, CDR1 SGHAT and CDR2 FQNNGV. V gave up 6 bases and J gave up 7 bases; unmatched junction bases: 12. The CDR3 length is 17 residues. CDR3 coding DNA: TGTGCCAGCAGAACTCTTTTCAGGACTAGCGGGAGTAATGAGCAGTTCTTC. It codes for CASRTLFRTSGSNEQFF. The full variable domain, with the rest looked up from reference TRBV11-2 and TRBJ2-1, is EAGVAQSPRYKIIEKRQSVAFWCNPISGHATLYWYQQILGQGPKLLIQFQNNGVVDDSQLPKDRFSAERLKGVDSTLKIQPAKLEDSAVYLCASRTLFRTSGSNEQFFGPGTRLTVL.

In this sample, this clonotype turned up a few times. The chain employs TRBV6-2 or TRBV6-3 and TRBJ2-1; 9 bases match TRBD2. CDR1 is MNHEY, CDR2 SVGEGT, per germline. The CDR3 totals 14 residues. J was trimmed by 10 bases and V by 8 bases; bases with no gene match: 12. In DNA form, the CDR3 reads TGTGCCAGCGGAAAGGGACTAGCAAGCGGCGAGCAGTTCTTC. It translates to CASGKGLASGEQFF.

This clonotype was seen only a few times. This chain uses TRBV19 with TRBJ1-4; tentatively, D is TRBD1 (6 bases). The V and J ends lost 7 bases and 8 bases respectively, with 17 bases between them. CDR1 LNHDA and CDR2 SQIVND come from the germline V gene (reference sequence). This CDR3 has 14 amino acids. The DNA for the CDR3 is TGTGCCAGTAACCCCAGGGGCGCAAGAGAAAAACTGTTTTTT. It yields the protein CASNPRGAREKLFF.

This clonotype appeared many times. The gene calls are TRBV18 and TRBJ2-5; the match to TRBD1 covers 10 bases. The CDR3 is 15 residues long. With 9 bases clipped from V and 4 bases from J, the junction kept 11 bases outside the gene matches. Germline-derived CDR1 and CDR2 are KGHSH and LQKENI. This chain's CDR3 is CARRPGQGRGETQYF. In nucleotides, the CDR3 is TGTGCCAGAAGACCGGGACAGGGGAGAGGAGAGACCCAGTACTTC. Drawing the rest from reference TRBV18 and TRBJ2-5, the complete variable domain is NAGVMQNPRHLVRRRGQEARLRCSPMKGHSHVYWYRQLPEEGLKFMVYLQKENIIDESGMPKERFSAEFPKEGPSILRIQQVVRGDSAAYFCARRPGQGRGETQYFGPGTRLLVL.

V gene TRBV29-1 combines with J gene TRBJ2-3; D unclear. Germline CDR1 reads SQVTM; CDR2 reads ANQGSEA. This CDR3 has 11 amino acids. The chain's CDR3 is CSAPMGDTQYF. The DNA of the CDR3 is TGCAGTGCCCCTATGGGAGATACGCAGTATTTT.

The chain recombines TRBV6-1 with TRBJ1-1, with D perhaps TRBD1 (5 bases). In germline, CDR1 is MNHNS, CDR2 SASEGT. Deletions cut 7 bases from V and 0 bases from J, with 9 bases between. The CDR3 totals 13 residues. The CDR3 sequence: CASNRGVNTEAFF. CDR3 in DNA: TGTGCCAGCAATAGGGGAGTGAACACTGAAGCTTTCTTT.

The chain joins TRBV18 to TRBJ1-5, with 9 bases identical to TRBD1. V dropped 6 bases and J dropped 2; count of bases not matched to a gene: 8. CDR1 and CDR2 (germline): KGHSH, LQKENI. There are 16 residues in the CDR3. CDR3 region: CASSPTGGNGNQPQHF. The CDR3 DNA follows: TGTGCCAGCTCCCCGACAGGGGGAAATGGCAATCAGCCCCAGCATTTT.

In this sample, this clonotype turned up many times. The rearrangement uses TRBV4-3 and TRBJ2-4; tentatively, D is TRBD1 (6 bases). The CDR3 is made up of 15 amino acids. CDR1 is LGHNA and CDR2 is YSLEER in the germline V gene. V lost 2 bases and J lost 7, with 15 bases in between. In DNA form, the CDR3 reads TGCGCCAGCAGCCAAATGGGGGCGGCCTCTAACATTCAGTACTTC. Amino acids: CASSQMGAASNIQYF.

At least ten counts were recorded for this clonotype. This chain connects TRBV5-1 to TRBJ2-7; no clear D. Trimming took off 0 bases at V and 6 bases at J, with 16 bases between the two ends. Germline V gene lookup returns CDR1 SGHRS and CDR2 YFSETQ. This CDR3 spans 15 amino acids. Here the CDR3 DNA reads TGCGCCAGCAGCTTGGAGGCTTCTCCCCCTGGCGAGCAGTACTTC. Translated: CASSLEASPPGEQYF.

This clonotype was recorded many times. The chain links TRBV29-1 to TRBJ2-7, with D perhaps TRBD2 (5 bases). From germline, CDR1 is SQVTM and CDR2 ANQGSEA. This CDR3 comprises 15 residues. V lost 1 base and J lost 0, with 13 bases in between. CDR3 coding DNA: TGCAGCGTTGAAGGCGGCGGAGGCCGCTCCTACGAGCAGTACTTC. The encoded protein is CSVEGGGGRSYEQYF.

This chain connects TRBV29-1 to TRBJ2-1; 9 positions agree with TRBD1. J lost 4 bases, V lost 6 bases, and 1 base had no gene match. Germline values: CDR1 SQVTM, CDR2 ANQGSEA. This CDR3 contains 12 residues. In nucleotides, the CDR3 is TGCAGCGTCGGGACAGGGTACAATGAGCAGTTCTTC. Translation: CSVGTGYNEQFF.

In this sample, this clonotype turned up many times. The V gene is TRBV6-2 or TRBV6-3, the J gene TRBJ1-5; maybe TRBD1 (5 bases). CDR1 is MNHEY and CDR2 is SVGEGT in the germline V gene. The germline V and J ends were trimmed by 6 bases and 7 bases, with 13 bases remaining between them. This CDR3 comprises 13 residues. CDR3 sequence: CASSPVGTQPQHF. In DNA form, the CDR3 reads TGTGCCAGCAGCCCCGTCGGGACGCAGCCCCAGCATTTT.

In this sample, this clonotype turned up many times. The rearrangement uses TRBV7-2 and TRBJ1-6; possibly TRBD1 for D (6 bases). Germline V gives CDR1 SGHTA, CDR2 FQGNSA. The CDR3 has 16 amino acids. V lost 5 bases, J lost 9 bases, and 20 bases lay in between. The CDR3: CASSPPGGAVGSPLHF. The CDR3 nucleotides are TGTGCCAGCAGCCCGCCGGGGGGGGCAGTTGGTTCACCCCTCCACTTT. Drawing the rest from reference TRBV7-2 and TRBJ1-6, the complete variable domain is GAGVSQSPSNKVTEKGKDVELRCDPISGHTALYWYRQSLGQGLEFLIYFQGNSAPDKSGLPSDRFSAERTGGSVSTLTIQRTQQEDSAVYLCASSPPGGAVGSPLHFGNGTRLTVT.

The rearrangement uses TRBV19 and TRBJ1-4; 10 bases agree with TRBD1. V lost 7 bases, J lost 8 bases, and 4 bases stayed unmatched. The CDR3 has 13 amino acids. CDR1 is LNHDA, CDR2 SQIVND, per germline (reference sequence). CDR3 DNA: TGTGCCAGTACGGGGACAGGGGTGGAAAAACTGTTTTTT. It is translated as CASTGTGVEKLFF.